The clone carrying this TCR beta chain was found a few times. Its antigen is unknown. Full-length variable regions came from constant-region reverse primers plus semi-nested Nested Universal Primer A PCR. TCRdb recomputed calls from the 5' RACE reads with MiXCR, one row per CDR3 protein. The sample yields 45,000 to 55,000 distinct CDR3 sequences, approximately 23% seen once. Naive CD4+ cells had CD25+ Tregs removed. Study-level results: In terms of TCR gene usage, tumor memory CD4+ T cells clustered together with blood and lymph node memory CD4+ cells, as well as with lymph node naive CD4+ cells. Tumor-infiltrating Treg TCR alpha and beta sequences overlapped most with tumor naive CD4+ T cells, then blood naive.

The material sequenced was tumor-infiltrating naive CD4+ T cells sorted from the breast tumor. Specified subset: naive CD4+ T cells, CD4+CD45RA+CD25-. This sequence originates from a female donor with breast cancer.

Here the CDR3 reads CASSIARTGELFF. The CDR3, as DNA: TGTGCCAGTAGTATAGCGAGAACCGGGGAGCTGTTTTTT. The chain recombines TRBV19 with TRBJ2-2; no clear D gene. Germline assignment: CDR1 LNHDA and CDR2 SQIVND (reference sequence). This CDR3 is built from 13 residues. V was trimmed by 1 base and J by 5 bases, leaving 5 bases between them.